The text below deals with one TCR beta chain. Its matching antigen is unknown. Primers for the PCR totalled 60 Vbeta and 13 Jbeta. Generated by immunoSEQ multiplex PCR, the TCRdb table keeps only in-frame clones and is missing some. The table records tens of thousands of clones, roughly 74% of them present only once. The V segment lost 0 bases and the J segment 2 bases; nucleotides outside the gene matches: 2. Germline values: CDR1 SGHDT, CDR2 YYEEEE. The CDR3 covers 15 residues. This sample is drawn from a study of cytomegalovirus exposure and HLA in healthy donors. Points from the study as a whole: 16,951 TCR beta sequences were associated with HLA alleles at 0.05 false discovery rate in a later analysis. It was taken for granted in presence/absence analyses that sequencing depth across donors was roughly uniform.

Sequencing was performed on PBMCs. The receptor was isolated from a man aged 40-49 years in good health and CMV-seronegative. This chain joins TRBV5-6 and TRBJ2-7; 10 positions agree with TRBD1. The chain's CDR3 is CASSLGGQGTYEQYF. The CDR3, as DNA: TGTGCCAGCAGCTTGGGGGGACAGGGGACCTACGAGCAGTACTTC.